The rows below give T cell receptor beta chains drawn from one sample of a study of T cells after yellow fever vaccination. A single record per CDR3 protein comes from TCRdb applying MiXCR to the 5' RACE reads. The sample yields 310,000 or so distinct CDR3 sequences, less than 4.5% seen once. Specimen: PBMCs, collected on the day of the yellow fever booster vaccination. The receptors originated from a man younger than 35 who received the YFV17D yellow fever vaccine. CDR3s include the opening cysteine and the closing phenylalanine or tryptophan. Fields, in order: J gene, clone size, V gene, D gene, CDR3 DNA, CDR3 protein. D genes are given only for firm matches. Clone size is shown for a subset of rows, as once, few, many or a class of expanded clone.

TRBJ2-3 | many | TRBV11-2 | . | TGTGCCAGCAGCTTGGACCGACTAGTTAGAACGCAGTATTTT | CASSLDRLVRTQYF
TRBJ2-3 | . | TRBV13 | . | TGTGCCAGCAGCCATAGTCAGGGGTACGCAGATACGCAGTATTTT | CASSHSQGYADTQYF
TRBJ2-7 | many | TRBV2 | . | TGTGCCAGCAGCCAGGGCCTCGATAACGAGCAGTACTTC | CASSQGLDNEQYF
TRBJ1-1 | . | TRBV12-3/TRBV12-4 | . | TGTGCCAGCAGTTTACTCTCGGACACTGAAGCTTTCTTT | CASSLLSDTEAFF
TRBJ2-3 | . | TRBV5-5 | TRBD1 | TGTGCCAGCAGCCCGGGGGACAGGAGCACAGATACGCAGTATTTT | CASSPGDRSTDTQYF
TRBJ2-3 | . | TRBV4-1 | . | TGCGCCAGCAGCCAAGATCCGAGTAGCAATCAGTATTTT | CASSQDPSSNQYF
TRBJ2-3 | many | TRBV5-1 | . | TGCGCCAGCAGCTTGTGGCAGGACCACTCCACAGATACGCAGTATTTT | CASSLWQDHSTDTQYF
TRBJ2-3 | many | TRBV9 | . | TGTGCCAGCAGCTTTGCCGGGACAAGCACAGATACGCAGTATTTT | CASSFAGTSTDTQYF
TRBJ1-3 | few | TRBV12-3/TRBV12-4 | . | TGTGCCAGCGGCTGGCGGAACACCATATATTTT | CASGWRNTIYF
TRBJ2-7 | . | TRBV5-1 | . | TGCGCCAGCAGCTTAACTCCCGAGGGACACCTCTACGAGCAGTACTTC | CASSLTPEGHLYEQYF
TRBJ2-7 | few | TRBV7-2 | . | TGTGCCAGCAGCTTAGTCTCGGGGGGCCAACACGAGCAGTACTTC | CASSLVSGGQHEQYF
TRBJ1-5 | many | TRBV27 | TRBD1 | TGTGCCAGCAGTACCGACAGGGGATCAAGCAATCAGCCCCAGCATTTT | CASSTDRGSSNQPQHF
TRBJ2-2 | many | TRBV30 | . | TGTGCCTGGGGGCTTTTACTAAACACCGGGGAGCTGTTTTTT | CAWGLLLNTGELFF
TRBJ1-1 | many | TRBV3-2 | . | TGTGCCAGCAGACCTAGGGTCCTCTTT | CASRPRVLF
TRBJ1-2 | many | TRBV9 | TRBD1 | TGTGCCAGCAGCGCGGACAGGGGGAACTATGGCTACACCTTC | CASSADRGNYGYTF
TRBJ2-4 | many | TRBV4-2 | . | TGTGCCAGCAGCCAAGGGGTGGTGGGGGCCAAAAACATTCAGTACTTC | CASSQGVVGAKNIQYF
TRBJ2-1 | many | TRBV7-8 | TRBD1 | TGTGCCAGCAGCTTACAAGGGACAGGGGGTAACAATGAGCAGTTCTTC | CASSLQGTGGNNEQFF
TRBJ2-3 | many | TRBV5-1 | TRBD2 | TGCGCCAGCAGCTCTACACCTACTAGCGGGGAAAGAGATACGCAGTATTTT | CASSSTPTSGERDTQYF
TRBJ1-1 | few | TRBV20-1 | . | TGCAGTGCTCTAAGGCCGAGGGAGGGCACTGAAGCTTTCTTT | CSALRPREGTEAFF
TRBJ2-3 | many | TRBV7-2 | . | TGTGCCAGCAGCTACCCCCCAGGCCTAACAGATACGCAGTATTTT | CASSYPPGLTDTQYF
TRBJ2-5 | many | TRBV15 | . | TGTGCCACCAGCAGAGATCCAGGAGGAGAAAAGGGAGAGACCCAGTACTTC | CATSRDPGGEKGETQYF
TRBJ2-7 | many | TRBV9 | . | TGTGCCAGCAGCGTAGACTGGGTAGCATACGAGCAGTACTTC | CASSVDWVAYEQYF